This T cell receptor beta chain was recovered during a study of CD8+ T cells in alopecia areata. Study-wide context: Tofacitinib ran 6 to 18 months, followed by 6 months off drug. Study results and limitations: It was less clear whether patients shared TCRs than it was in mice, possibly because of HLA.

In alopecia areata patients, both lesional scalp punch biopsies and peripheral blood were collected. Cell sorting on a FACSAria was used to separate CD4+ and CD8+ T cells from the PBMCs. With regard to this clone: Antigen unknown.

The CDR3 contains 15 residues. Per germline, CDR1 MNHEY and CDR2 SMNVEV (reference sequence). J lost 6 bases, V lost 0 bases, and 8 bases had no gene match. RNA extraction was followed by reverse transcription into cDNA, which acted as the sequencing template. Repertoires were generated with immunoSEQ multiplex PCR, while TCRdb's copy carries only in-frame clones and drops some. The sample records about 130,000 clones, about 57% being singletons. The V gene is TRBV27, the J gene TRBJ2-7; 7 nucleotides agree with TRBD1. The clonotype originates from a human donor with alopecia areata. The sample was CD4+ T cells sorted from blood, taken at week 0. The CDR3 spells CASSLSLPGGVEQYF. In nucleotides, the CDR3 is TGTGCCAGCAGTTTATCGTTGCCAGGGGGTGTCGAGCAGTACTTC.